Listed below are T cell receptor beta chains from one sample, sequenced in a study of shared clonotypes between healthy human individuals. Generated by immunoSEQ multiplex PCR, the TCRdb table keeps only in-frame clones and is missing some. The repertoire holds about 2.1 million clones, around 93% seen once, with under 2% in the top ten. Sequencing was performed on naive CD8+ T cells from PBMCs. These receptors were obtained from a man younger than 35 in good health. Some clones in this sample may be carry-over from other donors' samples. CDR3s include the opening cysteine and the closing phenylalanine or tryptophan. A D gene is named only where the DNA matches it firmly. Size is stated for part of the rows, as once, few or many counts, or as a class when the clone is expanded.

V: TRBV5-5; D: NA; J: TRBJ1-3; size: few; CDR3: CASSYSGNTIYF; DNA: TGTGCCAGCAGCTACTCTGGAAACACCATATATTTT
V: TRBV7-3; D: TRBD2; J: TRBJ2-7; size: NA; CDR3: CASSLMGVGASGRDEQYF; DNA: TGTGCCAGCAGCCTTATGGGTGTGGGGGCTAGCGGGAGAGACGAGCAGTACTTC
V: TRBV9; D: TRBD2; J: TRBJ2-7; size: NA; CDR3: CASSPTTGGFSYEQYF; DNA: TGTGCCAGCAGCCCTACCACGGGAGGTTTCTCCTACGAGCAGTACTTC
V: TRBV7-9; D: TRBD2; J: TRBJ2-5; size: NA; CDR3: CASSLELAGAQETQYF; DNA: TGTGCCAGCAGCTTAGAACTAGCGGGAGCCCAAGAGACCCAGTACTTC
V: TRBV15; D: NA; J: TRBJ2-4; size: NA; CDR3: CATSRADTPRAIQYF; DNA: TGTGCCACCAGCAGAGCGGACACTCCCAGGGCCATTCAGTACTTC
V: TRBV5-8; D: TRBD1; J: TRBJ1-2; size: NA; CDR3: CASSLTGAGGYTF; DNA: TGTGCCAGCAGCTTGACAGGGGCGGGAGGCTACACCTTC
V: TRBV28; D: NA; J: TRBJ2-5; size: NA; CDR3: CASSLYGEETQYF; DNA: TGTGCCAGCAGTTTATATGGGGAAGAGACCCAGTACTTC
V: TRBV29-1; D: NA; J: TRBJ1-1; size: NA; CDR3: CSVSGNTEAFF; DNA: TGCAGCGTTTCCGGGAACACTGAAGCTTTCTTT
V: TRBV5-4; D: TRBD1; J: TRBJ1-5; size: NA; CDR3: CASSYGTDLNQPQHF; DNA: TGTGCCAGCAGCTACGGGACAGATTTAAATCAGCCCCAGCATTTT
V: TRBV7-9; D: NA; J: TRBJ2-7; size: NA; CDR3: CASSLSVYEQYF; DNA: TGTGCCAGCAGCTTAAGCGTCTACGAGCAGTACTTC
V: TRBV15; D: NA; J: TRBJ1-5; size: NA; CDR3: CATSKRSNNQPQHF; DNA: TGTGCCACCAGCAAACGGAGTAACAATCAGCCCCAGCATTTT
V: TRBV14; D: NA; J: TRBJ2-1; size: NA; CDR3: CASSLYPSAPYNEQFF; DNA: TGTGCCAGCAGCCTCTACCCTAGCGCACCCTACAATGAGCAGTTCTTC
V: TRBV9; D: TRBD1; J: TRBJ2-7; size: NA; CDR3: CASSDGQGAPYEQYF; DNA: TGTGCCAGCAGCGACGGACAGGGGGCCCCCTACGAGCAGTACTTC
V: TRBV14; D: NA; J: TRBJ2-7; size: NA; CDR3: CASSQVLGASYEQYF; DNA: TGTGCCAGCAGCCAAGTTTTAGGGGCCTCGTACGAGCAGTACTTC
V: TRBV5-1; D: NA; J: TRBJ1-2; size: NA; CDR3: CASSLGTGPYEGYTF; DNA: TGCGCCAGCAGCTTGGGGACGGGGCCCTATGAGGGCTACACCTTC
V: TRBV28; D: NA; J: TRBJ1-2; size: NA; CDR3: CASSHLTGYTF; DNA: TGTGCCAGCAGTCATCTCACTGGCTACACCTTC
V: TRBV11-2; D: NA; J: TRBJ1-1; size: NA; CDR3: CASSPNRDRREAFF; DNA: TGTGCCAGCAGCCCCAACAGGGACCGACGGGAAGCTTTCTTT
V: TRBV14; D: TRBD1; J: TRBJ2-3; size: NA; CDR3: CASSQDRGLSSTDTQYF; DNA: TGTGCCAGCAGCCAGGACAGGGGGCTTTCTAGCACAGATACGCAGTATTTT
V: TRBV29-1; D: NA; J: TRBJ1-1; size: once; CDR3: CSVVRRGPMNTEAFF; DNA: TGCAGCGTTGTCCGGCGGGGACCAATGAACACTGAAGCTTTCTTT
V: TRBV9; D: TRBD2; J: TRBJ2-2; size: once; CDR3: CASSPTSGREAGELFF; DNA: TGTGCCAGCAGCCCGACCTCGGGGCGGGAGGCCGGGGAGCTGTTTTTT
V: TRBV6-4; D: NA; J: TRBJ1-5; size: NA; CDR3: CASSAEDSQPQHF; DNA: TGTGCCAGCAGTGCGGAGGACAGTCAGCCCCAGCATTTT
V: TRBV6-5; D: NA; J: TRBJ2-7; size: NA; CDR3: CASSYMEEAYEQYF; DNA: TGTGCCAGCAGTTACATGGAAGAGGCCTACGAGCAGTACTTC
V: TRBV27; D: TRBD1; J: TRBJ1-2; size: NA; CDR3: CASSPPGQGDYGYTF; DNA: TGTGCCAGCAGTCCACCGGGACAGGGTGACTATGGCTACACCTTC
V: TRBV7-8; D: TRBD2; J: TRBJ2-1; size: NA; CDR3: CASSLGGGIAYNEQFF; DNA: TGTGCCAGCAGCTTAGGGGGGGGTATCGCCTACAATGAGCAGTTCTTC
V: TRBV5-1; D: NA; J: TRBJ2-7; size: NA; CDR3: CASSWGHEQYF; DNA: TGCGCCAGCAGCTGGGGCCACGAGCAGTACTTC
V: TRBV7-9; D: NA; J: TRBJ1-5; size: few; CDR3: CASTSAGGQPQHF; DNA: TGTGCCAGCACCAGCGCGGGGGGTCAGCCCCAGCATTTT
V: TRBV25-1; D: NA; J: TRBJ2-1; size: NA; CDR3: CASSEGWNEQFF; DNA: TGTGCCAGCAGTGAGGGGTGGAATGAGCAGTTCTTC
V: TRBV29-1; D: NA; J: TRBJ1-1; size: many; CDR3: CSGDMNTEAFF; DNA: TGCAGCGGTGATATGAACACTGAAGCTTTCTTT
V: TRBV4-1; D: TRBD2; J: TRBJ2-5; size: NA; CDR3: CASSQASGQETQYF; DNA: TGCGCCAGCAGCCAAGCTAGCGGCCAAGAGACCCAGTACTTC
V: TRBV6-1; D: NA; J: TRBJ1-1; size: once; CDR3: CASSDGTRFRPEAFF; DNA: TGTGCCAGCAGTGACGGGACGCGTTTCCGGCCTGAAGCTTTCTTT
V: TRBV25-1; D: TRBD1; J: TRBJ1-1; size: NA; CDR3: CASRDRGVDEAFF; DNA: TGTGCCAGCAGGGACAGGGGTGTTGATGAAGCTTTCTTT
V: TRBV7-9; D: TRBD1; J: TRBJ2-7; size: once; CDR3: CASSTTRDRGGHEQYF; DNA: TGTGCCAGCAGCACAACCCGGGACAGGGGAGGGCACGAGCAGTACTTC
V: TRBV19; D: NA; J: TRBJ2-1; size: few; CDR3: CASSIGNEQFF; DNA: TGTGCCAGTAGTATAGGGAATGAGCAGTTCTTC
V: TRBV6-6; D: NA; J: TRBJ2-7; size: NA; CDR3: CASSYGRDRRSYEQYF; DNA: TGTGCCAGCAGTTACGGGCGGGACAGACGCTCCTACGAGCAGTACTTC
V: TRBV2; D: NA; J: TRBJ2-3; size: NA; CDR3: CASTPEPPFSTDTQYF; DNA: TGTGCCAGCACCCCCGAGCCACCGTTTAGCACAGATACGCAGTATTTT
V: TRBV4-1; D: TRBD2; J: TRBJ2-1; size: NA; CDR3: CASSQEWGLGGTYNEQFF; DNA: TGCGCCAGCAGCCAAGAATGGGGACTAGGGGGGACCTACAATGAGCAGTTCTTC
V: TRBV19; D: TRBD2; J: TRBJ2-7; size: NA; CDR3: CASAGGRSYEQYF; DNA: TGTGCCAGTGCGGGGGGCCGGTCCTACGAGCAGTACTTC
V: TRBV27; D: NA; J: TRBJ2-5; size: NA; CDR3: CASRPRGASSQETQYF; DNA: TGTGCCAGTCGCCCCCGGGGGGCGAGTAGCCAAGAGACCCAGTACTTC
V: TRBV14; D: NA; J: TRBJ2-4; size: NA; CDR3: CASSQVGRGHIQYF; DNA: TGTGCCAGCAGCCAAGTAGGCAGAGGACACATTCAGTACTTC
V: TRBV28; D: TRBD2; J: TRBJ2-3; size: NA; CDR3: CASSPWAGVTDTQYF; DNA: TGTGCCAGCAGTCCCTGGGCGGGAGTCACAGATACGCAGTATTTT
V: TRBV5-1; D: NA; J: TRBJ2-1; size: NA; CDR3: CASSLAGNEQFF; DNA: TGCGCCAGCAGCTTGGCGGGGAATGAGCAGTTCTTC
V: TRBV4-1; D: TRBD2; J: TRBJ2-3; size: NA; CDR3: CASSQVAGAGFTQYF; DNA: TGCGCCAGCAGCCAAGTAGCGGGAGCCGGATTTACGCAGTATTTT
V: TRBV7-9; D: NA; J: TRBJ1-2; size: NA; CDR3: CASSLTPPALTGANYGYTF; DNA: TGTGCCAGCAGCTTAACCCCACCCGCGTTGACTGGTGCTAACTATGGCTACACCTTC
V: TRBV25-1; D: NA; J: TRBJ2-7; size: NA; CDR3: CASSDFDSAYEQYF; DNA: TGTGCCAGCAGTGATTTCGACAGCGCCTACGAGCAGTACTTC
V: TRBV29-1; D: NA; J: TRBJ1-1; size: once; CDR3: CSVGEMAATEAFF; DNA: TGCAGCGTGGGGGAGATGGCGGCCACTGAAGCTTTCTTT
V: TRBV9; D: NA; J: TRBJ2-7; size: NA; CDR3: CASNRGSPAYEQYF; DNA: TGTGCCAGTAATCGGGGCTCCCCGGCCTACGAGCAGTACTTC
V: TRBV4-1; D: TRBD1; J: TRBJ2-3; size: once; CDR3: CASSLGAGTGGGTQYF; DNA: TGCGCCAGCAGCCTCGGGGCCGGGACAGGGGGTGGTACGCAGTATTTT
V: TRBV27; D: TRBD2; J: TRBJ2-1; size: once; CDR3: CASSWTRLNEQFF; DNA: TGTGCCAGCAGCTGGACTAGATTGAATGAGCAGTTCTTC
V: TRBV16; D: NA; J: TRBJ1-5; size: NA; CDR3: CASSQSSDQPQHF; DNA: TGTGCCAGCAGCCAATCGTCGGATCAGCCCCAGCATTTT
V: TRBV19; D: NA; J: TRBJ2-1; size: NA; CDR3: CASSIGAQQFF; DNA: TGTGCCAGTAGTATAGGGGCCCAGCAGTTCTTC
V: TRBV10-3; D: TRBD2; J: TRBJ2-1; size: NA; CDR3: CAVTSGSSGNEQFF; DNA: TGTGCCGTGACTAGCGGGAGTTCAGGAAATGAGCAGTTCTTC
V: TRBV27; D: NA; J: TRBJ1-2; size: NA; CDR3: CASSLGGRLFGYTF; DNA: TGTGCCAGCAGTTTAGGAGGCAGGCTATTTGGCTACACCTTC
V: TRBV4-3; D: NA; J: TRBJ1-2; size: NA; CDR3: CASSFLEGQAYGYTF; DNA: TGCGCCAGCAGCTTCCTTGAGGGTCAGGCCTATGGCTACACCTTC
V: TRBV30; D: TRBD1; J: TRBJ1-2; size: once; CDR3: CAWSAGGYGYTF; DNA: TGTGCCTGGAGTGCAGGGGGTTATGGCTACACCTTC